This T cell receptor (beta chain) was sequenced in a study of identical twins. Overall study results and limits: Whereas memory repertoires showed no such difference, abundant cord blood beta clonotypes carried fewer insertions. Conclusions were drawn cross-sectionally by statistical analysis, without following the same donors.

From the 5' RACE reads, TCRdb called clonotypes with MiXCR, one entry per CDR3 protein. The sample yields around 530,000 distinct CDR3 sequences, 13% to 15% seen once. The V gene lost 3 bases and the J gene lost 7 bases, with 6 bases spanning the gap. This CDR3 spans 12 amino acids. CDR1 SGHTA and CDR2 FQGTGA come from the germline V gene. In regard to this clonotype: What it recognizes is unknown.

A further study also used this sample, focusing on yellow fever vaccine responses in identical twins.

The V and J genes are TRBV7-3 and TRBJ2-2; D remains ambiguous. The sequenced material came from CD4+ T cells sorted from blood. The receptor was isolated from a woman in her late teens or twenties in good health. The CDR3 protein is CASSFYIGELFF. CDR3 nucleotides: TGTGCCAGCAGCTTTTATATCGGGGAGCTGTTTTTT.